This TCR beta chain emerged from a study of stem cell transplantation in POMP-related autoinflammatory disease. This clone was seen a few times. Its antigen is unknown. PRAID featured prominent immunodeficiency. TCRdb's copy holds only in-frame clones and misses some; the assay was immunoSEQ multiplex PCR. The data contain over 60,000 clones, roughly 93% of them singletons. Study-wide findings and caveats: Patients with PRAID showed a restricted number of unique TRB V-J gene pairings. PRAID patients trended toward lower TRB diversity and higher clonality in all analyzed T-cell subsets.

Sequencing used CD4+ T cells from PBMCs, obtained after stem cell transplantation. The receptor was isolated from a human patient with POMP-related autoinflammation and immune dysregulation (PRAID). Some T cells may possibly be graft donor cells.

The CDR3 is CAIRQAGANVLTF. The CDR3 coding sequence is TGTGCCATAAGACAGGCTGGGGCCAACGTCCTGACTTTC. The chain employs TRBV15 and TRBJ2-6; D might be TRBD1 (6 bases). CDR1 is LNHNV and CDR2 is YYDKDF in the germline V gene (reference sequence). V dropped 10 bases and J dropped 2 bases, with 9 bases sitting between them. This CDR3 is built from 13 residues.